This T cell receptor (beta chain) was identified in a study of OX40 agonist ivuxolimab in advanced cancers. Assay: immunoSEQ multiplex PCR; the TCRdb copy retains only in-frame clones and omits some. Found here are tens of thousands of clones, 70% to 90% of them singletons; the top ten hold approximately 2.5%. This clone was seen only once. Germline V gene data show CDR1 as SGHTA and CDR2 as FQGNSA. V was clipped by 5 bases and J by 2 bases, with 21 bases between them. The CDR3 length is 17 residues. This TCR came from an adult with an advanced solid tumor such as melanoma, head and neck, liver or kidney cancer. The J gene is TRBJ1-1, the V gene TRBV7-2, with a tentative D call TRBD1 (5 bases). The sample consisted of CD4+ or CD8+ T cells sorted from blood, taken in a trial of the OX40 agonist ivuxolimab. In DNA form, the CDR3 reads TGTGCCAGCAGCCCACTTCTCCCAATGACAGCCAACACTGAAGCTTTCTTT. As protein: CASSPLLPMTANTEAFF.